This T cell receptor (beta chain) was recorded in a study of early T cells in non-severe SARS-CoV-2 infection. TCRdb re-analysed the 5' RACE reads in MiXCR, keeping a single row per CDR3 protein. There are approximately 31,000 distinct CDR3 sequences in the sample; roughly 6.6% occur only once, and 2.7% lies in the top ten. V was cut by 10 bases and J by 7 bases, with 13 bases left in between. This CDR3 is 11 amino acids long. CDR1 MDHEN and CDR2 SYDVKM come from the germline V gene. This clonotype was observed many times. The gene calls are TRBV28 and TRBJ1-2; D perhaps matches TRBD1 (6 bases). The sample consisted of whole blood. This receptor was identified in an adult who was a healthcare worker with PCR-confirmed SARS-CoV-2 infection or an uninfected control (not recorded which). CDR3 in DNA: TGTGCCACCTTTAACAGGGTTGGCTACACCTTC. Its protein product is CATFNRVGYTF.